The subject of this entry is one T cell receptor beta chain. The data stem from a study of shared T cell receptors in the human thymus. The repertoire was sequenced with immunoSEQ multiplex PCR; TCRdb's copy has only in-frame clones and lacks some. The sample has some 700,000 clones; approximately 85% are singletons. V was pared by 4 bases and J by 1 base, with 10 bases of the junction left unmatched. The length of the CDR3 is 16 residues. CDR1 and CDR2 from the germline V gene are SGHDT and YYEEEE. A further study also used this sample, focusing on human thymus T cells. That paper notes: Donation was from healthy Finnish infants who were having corrective surgery that addressed congenital heart defects. Thymus was obtained from resections taken during corrective heart surgery. Thymic and blood repertoires appeared to carry a bias in their V and J gene usage. Related studies found that unrelated individuals share highly overlapping thymic repertoires.

Sequenced: thymocytes. The chain links TRBV5-6 to TRBJ1-2; 7 nucleotides line up with TRBD1. The receptor was derived from a girl in the first two years of life with a congenital heart defect. The CDR3 DNA is TGTGCCAGCAGCGTTGGGACAGAGTCACATAACTATGGCTACACCTTC. This translates into CASSVGTESHNYGYTF.